This T cell receptor beta chain came from a study of blood T cell repertoires in COVID-19. Study information: The origin of the acute and convalescent COVID-19 samples was the United States, Italy and Spain. In each case, the material was cDNA or gDNA derived from T cells, B-cell-depleted T cells, or PBMCs.

Germline CDR1 is MNHEY and CDR2 is SMNVEV (reference sequence). Trimming cost V 4 bases and J 16 bases; bases outside gene matches: 8. CDR3 length: 12 residues. In the original workflow: Using reference gene primer amplification, nucleated cell counts were estimated. The method was immunoSEQ multiplex PCR; TCRdb's version includes in-frame clones alone and lacks a portion of them. The V and J calls and the clone size are those of that table, but D and trimming were determined from the DNA. The table has about 150,000 clones, 80% to 90% seen once; the top ten hold roughly 8%. Material for sequencing was PBMCs or T cells enriched from blood (not recorded which). The sequence came from a woman between 50 and 59 years old who had recovered from COVID-19. The rearrangement joins TRBV27 to TRBJ2-1; 9 bases are shared with TRBD2. CDR3 sequence (DNA): TGTGCCAGCAGTTCGAAAGGGACTAGCCAATTCTTC. Its translation: CASSSKGTSQFF.